The 32 T cell receptor beta chains reported below all come from one sample, sequenced in a study of blood T cells in healthy people across ages. The second PCR ran roughly 6 to 11 cycles with a sample-barcoded 5' primer and J-beta primers. One entry per CDR3 protein results from TCRdb running MiXCR on the 5' RACE reads. The top ten hold approximately 40% of the sample, which has 780,000 or so distinct CDR3 sequences, roughly 50% seen once. Source material: blood. The receptors stem from an elderly man in good health.

The chain is built from TRBV20-1 and TRBJ1-5; TRBD1 is a possible D gene (6 bases). The CDR3 has 14 amino acids. V was clipped by 0 bases and J by 5 bases, with 11 bases between them. Germline CDR1 is DFQATT and CDR2 is SNEGSKA (reference sequence). The CDR3 coding sequence is TGCAGTGCTAGAGAGGGGGCAGGAGATCAGCCCCAGCATTTT. Protein product: CSAREGAGDQPQHF.

This clonotype has only a few counts. The chain is built from TRBV7-9 and TRBJ2-3, with TRBD1 as a possible D gene (6 bases). The CDR3 has 15 residues. Germline V CDR1 and CDR2: SEHNR, FQNEAQ (reference sequence). Trimming took 6 bases from V and 5 from J, leaving 18 bases between them. In nucleotides, the CDR3 is TGTGCCAGCAGTCCCCCCCGAGGGACAAGAGATACGCAGTATTTT. As protein: CASSPPRGTRDTQYF.

This chain connects TRBV6-5 to TRBJ2-1; D gene uncertain. Germline CDR1 and CDR2: MNHEY and SVGAGI. V lost 4 bases, J lost 14 bases, and 15 bases lay in between. The CDR3 is 12 amino acids. The CDR3 coding sequence is TGTGCCAGCAGTTTTGCTAGTGGGTGGGAGTTCTTC. This translates into CASSFASGWEFF.

V gene TRBV3-1 combines with J gene TRBJ2-7, with D possibly matching TRBD2 (7 bases). The CDR3 has 17 amino acids. V gave up 1 base and J gave up 2 bases, with 18 bases separating them. From germline, CDR1 is LGHDT and CDR2 YNNKEL (reference sequence). CDR3 nucleotides: TGTGCCAGCAGCCAAGCCGTAGGGGGGGTGCCTACCTACGAGCAGTACTTC. Its protein product is CASSQAVGGVPTYEQYF.

This chain links TRBV18 with TRBJ1-5, with D perhaps matching TRBD1 (5 bases). V shed 1 base and J shed 5 bases, with 9 bases lying between them. The CDR3 runs to 14 residues. CDR1 and CDR2 (germline): KGHSH, LQKENI. The CDR3: CASSPQGRDQPQHF. CDR3 nucleotide sequence: TGTGCCAGCTCACCACAGGGGCGAGATCAGCCCCAGCATTTT.

This clonotype has ten or more counts. This rearrangement joins TRBV30 to TRBJ1-1; D might be TRBD1 (5 bases). Trimming pared 2 bases from V and 4 bases from J, leaving 14 bases between. The CDR3 spans 14 residues. CDR1 is GTSNPN, CDR2 SVGIG, per germline (reference sequence). CDR3 loop: CAWSRDSFGTEAFF. CDR3 sequence (DNA): TGTGCCTGGAGTCGGGACTCCTTCGGCACTGAAGCTTTCTTT.

V usage is TRBV19 and J usage is TRBJ1-5; 8 bases map to TRBD1. The germline gives CDR1 LNHDA, CDR2 SQIVND (reference sequence). Trimming at V came to 0 bases and at J to 8 bases, leaving 6 bases not matched to a gene. This CDR3 spans 15 amino acids. This CDR3 reads CASSIDQTGVEPQHF. CDR3 sequence (DNA): TGTGCCAGTAGTATAGATCAGACAGGGGTTGAGCCCCAGCATTTT.

This rearrangement joins TRBV9 to TRBJ2-1; D perhaps matches TRBD2 (6 bases). The V end lost 0 bases, the J end lost 5 bases, and 18 bases lay between the germline ends. Germline CDR1 is SGDLS and CDR2 is YYNGEE. This CDR3 has 17 residues. The CDR3 DNA follows: TGTGCCAGCAGCGTAGCGGGTAGCGGAATTATAAACAATGAGCAGTTCTTC. This gives the protein CASSVAGSGIINNEQFF. The entire variable domain, with the rest obtained from reference TRBV9 and TRBJ2-1, is as follows: DSGVTQTPKHLITATGQRVTLRCSPRSGDLSVYWYQQSLDQGLQFLIQYYNGEERAKGNILERFSAQQFPDLHSELNLSSLELGDSALYFCASSVAGSGIINNEQFFGPGTRLTVL.

A single count supports this clonotype. The genes are TRBV3-1 and TRBJ2-6; D is undetermined. Trimming took 0 bases from V and 0 from J, leaving 9 bases between them. Germline CDR1 reads LGHDT; CDR2 reads YNNKEL (reference sequence). The CDR3 spans 17 residues. Written as DNA, the CDR3 is TGTGCCAGCAGCCAAGAACGGCGCTCCTCTGGGGCCAACGTCCTGACTTTC. Its translation: CASSQERRSSGANVLTF.

In this sample, this clonotype turned up a few times. V and J are TRBV6-1 and TRBJ2-5; TRBD1 might be the D (5 bases). The J call is uncertain, as TRBJ2-7 better fits the DNA end. This CDR3 contains 14 residues. Germline CDR1 MNHNS, CDR2 SASEGT. CDR3 sequence reads: CASSEQTEGYEQYF. The CDR3 bases are TGTGCCAGCAGTGAACAGACAGAAGGCTACGAGCAGTACTTC.

CDR3 nucleotide sequence: TGCAGCGTGAACCGGGGGGATGAAAAACTGTTTTTT. Its protein product is CSVNRGDEKLFF. The V call is TRBV29-1, the J call TRBJ1-4; possible D gene TRBD1, 5 bases. V was clipped by 6 bases and J by 6 bases, with 11 bases between them. CDR3 length: 12 amino acids. Germline V gene data show CDR1 as SQVTM and CDR2 as ANQGSEA.

CDR3 protein: CASSQDWDTEAFF. Written as DNA, the CDR3 is TGTGCCAGCAGCCAAGATTGGGACACTGAAGCTTTCTTT. V usage is TRBV4-2 and J usage is TRBJ1-1; no clear D gene. Trimming removed 0 bases at V and 3 bases at J, with 5 bases between. Germline lookup yields CDR1 LGHNA and CDR2 YNFKEQ. The CDR3 has 13 residues.

The V and J genes are TRBV10-3 and TRBJ2-1; tentatively, D is TRBD2 (6 bases). CDR1 ENHRY and CDR2 SYGVKD come from the germline V gene. Trimming removed 6 bases from V and 3 bases from J, with 15 bases in between. The CDR3 spans 15 residues. CDR3 sequence: CAIRDPIGSYNEQFF. The CDR3 region has the DNA TGTGCCATCAGAGACCCTATCGGGAGCTACAATGAGCAGTTCTTC.

The rearrangement uses TRBV30 and TRBJ2-4; 9 bases line up with TRBD1. The tail of the sequence fits TRBJ2-7 better, so the J call may be wrong. Germline lookup yields CDR1 GTSNPN and CDR2 SVGIG (reference sequence). The CDR3 has 12 residues. CDR3: CACTGGYHEQYF. The CDR3 DNA is TGTGCCTGCACAGGGGGCTACCACGAGCAGTACTTC.

This clonotype was counted a few times. This chain connects TRBV29-1 to TRBJ2-1, with 7 nucleotides matching TRBD2. The J call is doubtful: the DNA matches TRBJ2-7 better. The CDR3 is 14 residues long. CDR1 and CDR2 (germline): SQVTM, ANQGSEA. CDR3 bases: TGCAGCGTTGACCAGGGAGGGTCCTACAATGAGCAGTACTTC. Residues: CSVDQGGSYNEQYF.

This sequence joins TRBV6-2 or TRBV6-3 and TRBJ2-7; D is possibly TRBD2 (6 bases). The CDR3 spans 14 residues. Germline V gene data show CDR1 as MNHEY and CDR2 as SVGEGT. V was cut by 2 bases and J by 4 bases, with 12 bases left in between. The CDR3 coding sequence is TGTGCCAGCAGTTACAACGGAGGGGCGTACGAGCAGTACTTC. It translates to CASSYNGGAYEQYF.

This clonotype came up a few times. The chain uses TRBV5-1 and TRBJ2-7, with TRBD1 as a possible D gene (5 bases). V was clipped by 3 bases and J by 7 bases, with 14 bases between them. This CDR3 spans 13 amino acids. The germline V gene has CDR1 SGHRS and CDR2 YFSETQ. The CDR3 DNA is TGCGCCAGCAGCTCGGGTCCTAAGGGGGAGCAGTACTTC. It encodes CASSSGPKGEQYF.

This clonotype appeared once. The chain employs TRBV20-1 and TRBJ2-1, with D tentatively TRBD2 (5 bases). The CDR3 has 16 amino acids. Per the germline V gene, CDR1 is DFQATT and CDR2 is SNEGSKA (reference sequence). The V end was cut by 8 bases, the J end by 0 bases, with 20 bases between. Here the CDR3 reads CSPLRAGHSSYNEQFF. CDR3 in DNA: TGCAGTCCCCTTAGGGCGGGCCACAGCTCCTACAATGAGCAGTTCTTC.

This clonotype was detected a few times. V and J are TRBV24-1 and TRBJ2-5; D unclear. The V gene lost 4 bases and the J gene lost 5 bases, with 10 bases spanning the gap. The V gene's germline CDR1 is KGHDR and CDR2 SFDVKD. The CDR3 covers 13 residues. The CDR3 loop reads CATSDPLGETQYF. The CDR3 nucleotides are TGTGCCACCAGTGACCCCCTTGGGGAGACCCAGTACTTC.

This chain connects TRBV20-1 to TRBJ2-2; maybe TRBD1 (6 bases). The CDR3 is 15 residues long. The V and J ends lost 2 bases and 1 base respectively, with 11 bases between them. Germline CDR1 and CDR2: DFQATT and SNEGSKA (reference sequence). The CDR3 loop is CSARSGTQNTGELFF. DNA for the CDR3: TGCAGTGCTAGATCCGGGACACAGAACACCGGGGAGCTGTTTTTT.

This clonotype has just one count. The chain couples TRBV18 to TRBJ2-1; 12 bases fit TRBD2. CDR3 length equals 17 residues. With 5 bases clipped from V and 6 bases from J, the junction kept 11 bases outside the gene matches. Per germline, CDR1 KGHSH and CDR2 LQKENI. As DNA, the CDR3 is TGTGCCAGCTCAGGCTTGACTAGCGGGAGAGGAGTCAATGAGCAGTTCTTC. Amino acid sequence: CASSGLTSGRGVNEQFF.

This clonotype was detected a few times. V is TRBV20-1 and J is TRBJ2-5; D ambiguous. V was trimmed by 6 bases and J by 2 bases, leaving 4 bases between them. Germline V CDR1 and CDR2: DFQATT, SNEGSKA (reference sequence). CDR3 size: 10 residues. The CDR3 here is CSAHQETQYF. DNA of the CDR3: TGCAGTGCCCATCAAGAGACCCAGTACTTC.

This CDR3 reads CASSLEGLGQPQHF. CDR3 bases: TGTGCCAGCAGCTTAGAGGGCCTGGGGCAGCCCCAGCATTTT. The chain is built from TRBV7-2 and TRBJ1-5; no definite D call. The ends were cut back, 1 base at V and 7 bases at J, with 11 bases in the middle. This CDR3 spans 14 amino acids. Germline assignment: CDR1 SGHTA and CDR2 FQGNSA.

This clonotype was found once. The chain is built from TRBV20-1 and TRBJ2-7; no clear D gene. The CDR3 spans 13 residues. V was trimmed by 0 bases and J by 2 bases, leaving 8 bases between them. Per germline, CDR1 DFQATT and CDR2 SNEGSKA (reference sequence). Here the CDR3 DNA reads TGCAGTGCTAGAGAAATCTCCACCTACGAGCAGTACTTC. Translation gives CSAREISTYEQYF.

This clonotype has a single count. The genes are TRBV12-3 or TRBV12-4 and TRBJ1-1; 10 bases agree with TRBD1. V dropped 2 bases and J dropped 4; count of bases not matched to a gene: 4. The CDR3 is made up of 15 amino acids. CDR3 nucleotide sequence: TGTGCCAGCAGTTTATTGGGACAGGGGCTCACTGAAGCTTTCTTT. This sequence encodes CASSLLGQGLTEAFF.

The genes are TRBV7-2 and TRBJ1-5; D is unresolved. CDR1 is SGHTA, CDR2 FQGNSA, per germline. The CDR3 runs to 14 residues. V shed 5 bases and J shed 2 bases, with 10 bases lying between them. The CDR3 DNA is TGTGCCAGCAGCCCGTCTATTCGCAATCAGCCCCAGCATTTT. Translating gives CASSPSIRNQPQHF.

This chain links TRBV2 with TRBJ2-1, with D possibly being TRBD2 (6 bases). The germline gives CDR1 SNHLY, CDR2 FYNNEI. V gave up 7 bases and J gave up 2 bases, with 12 bases separating them. This CDR3 has 14 residues. The CDR3 DNA reads TGTGCCAGCAAAGGGGACTCGGCCTACAATGAGCAGTTCTTC. Amino acids: CASKGDSAYNEQFF.

This rearrangement joins TRBV7-2 to TRBJ2-1; 9 bases align to TRBD1. Germline V gene lookup returns CDR1 SGHTA and CDR2 FQGNSA. This CDR3 comprises 13 residues. V was pared by 4 bases and J by 8 bases, with 3 bases of the junction left unmatched. The CDR3 sequence: CASSWGDRDEQFF. Written as DNA, the CDR3 is TGTGCCAGCAGCTGGGGGGACAGGGATGAGCAGTTCTTC.

This clonotype was seen repeatedly, ten times or more. The J gene is TRBJ2-4, the V gene TRBV5-1; D is uncertain. The tail of the sequence fits TRBJ2-7 better, so the J call may be wrong. From germline, CDR1 is SGHRS and CDR2 YFSETQ. CDR3 length equals 13 residues. The CDR3: CASSLGPRGEQYF. In DNA form, the CDR3 reads TGCGCCAGCAGCTTGGGACCCCGCGGCGAGCAGTACTTC.

This rearrangement joins TRBV20-1 to TRBJ1-5; 7 bases agree with TRBD1. CDR1 and CDR2 (germline): DFQATT, SNEGSKA (reference sequence). CDR3 length: 16 amino acids. Trimming took 0 bases from V and 3 from J; bases not matched to a gene: 8. The CDR3 protein is CSARDPNRGDNQPQHF. CDR3 coding DNA: TGCAGTGCTAGAGATCCAAACAGGGGTGACAATCAGCCCCAGCATTTT.

For the CDR3, the DNA is TGTGCCAGCAGCTTAGGGCCCACAGGTGTCAATGAGCAGTTCTTC. Protein product: CASSLGPTGVNEQFF. The V gene is TRBV7-9, the J gene TRBJ2-1, with a weak D call TRBD1 (5 bases). The germline V gene has CDR1 SEHNR and CDR2 FQNEAQ (reference sequence). Trimming cost V 1 base and J 6 bases, with 13 bases left between them. The CDR3 runs 15 residues.

The chain combines TRBV4-1 with TRBJ2-1; TRBD2 agrees at 12 bases. Looked up from germline, CDR1 is MGHRA and CDR2 is YSYEKL. V lost 0 bases, J lost 11 bases, and 8 bases stayed unmatched. This CDR3 is 16 amino acids long. CDR3: CASSQERLAGESKQFF. The CDR3 nucleotides are TGCGCCAGCAGCCAAGAAAGACTAGCGGGAGAAAGTAAGCAGTTCTTC.